Sequencing of this TCR beta chain was carried out in a study of T-cell memory formation after mild COVID-19. Study-level results: Clones shrinking between day 15 and 85 showed a balanced CD4/CD8 split, and those that grew later tilted toward CD4+.

Barcoded TCR alpha and TCR beta cDNA libraries with UMIs came from 5'RACE using constant-segment primers. Using its own MiXCR run on the 5' RACE reads, TCRdb lists one record per CDR3 protein. The sample contains about 560,000 distinct CDR3 sequences, roughly 18% of which appear only once. Germline trimming cut 5 bases from V and 5 bases from J; bases unmatched to any gene: 11. The CDR3 contains 14 residues. CDR1 and CDR2 from the germline V gene are SQVTM and ANQGSEA. Points on this clonotype: Its antigen remains unknown.

Sequencing was done on a sample of PBMCs or a T cell subset sorted from them (not recorded which). The chain combines TRBV29-1 with TRBJ1-1, with 7 bases matching TRBD1. The receptor comes from an adult woman who had mild COVID-19 (a few samples of this study predate the infection). Cell type and time point are not known. CDR3 bases: TGCAGCGTTTCAGAGGGGGCTCGGCGGACTGAAGCTTTCTTT. It encodes CSVSEGARRTEAFF.